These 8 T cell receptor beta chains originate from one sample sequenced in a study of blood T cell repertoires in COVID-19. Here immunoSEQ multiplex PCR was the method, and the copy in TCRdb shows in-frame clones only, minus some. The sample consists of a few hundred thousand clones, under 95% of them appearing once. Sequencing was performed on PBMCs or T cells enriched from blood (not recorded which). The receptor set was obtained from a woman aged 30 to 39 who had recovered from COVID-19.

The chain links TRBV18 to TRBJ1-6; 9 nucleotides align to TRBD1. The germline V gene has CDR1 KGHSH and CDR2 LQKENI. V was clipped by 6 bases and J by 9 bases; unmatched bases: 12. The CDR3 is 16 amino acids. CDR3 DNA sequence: TGTGCCAGCTCGGACACGGGACAGGGAACGGGTTCACCCCTCCACTTT. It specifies CASSDTGQGTGSPLHF. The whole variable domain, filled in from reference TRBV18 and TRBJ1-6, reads NAGVMQNPRHLVRRRGQEARLRCSPMKGHSHVYWYRQLPEEGLKFMVYLQKENIIDESGMPKERFSAEFPKEGPSILRIQQVVRGDSAAYFCASSDTGQGTGSPLHFGNGTRLTVT.

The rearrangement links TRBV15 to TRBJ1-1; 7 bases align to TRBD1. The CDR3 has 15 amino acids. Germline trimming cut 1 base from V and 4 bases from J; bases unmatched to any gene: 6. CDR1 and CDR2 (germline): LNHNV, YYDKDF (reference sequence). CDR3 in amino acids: CATSRGTGVATEAFF. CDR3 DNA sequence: TGTGCCACCAGCAGAGGAACAGGGGTGGCCACTGAAGCTTTCTTT.

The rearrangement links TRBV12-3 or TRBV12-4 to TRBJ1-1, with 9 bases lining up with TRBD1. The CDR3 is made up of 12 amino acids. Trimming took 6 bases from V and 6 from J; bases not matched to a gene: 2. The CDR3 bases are TGTGCCAGCAGGGGGACAGGGCCTGAAGCTTTCTTT. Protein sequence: CASRGTGPEAFF.

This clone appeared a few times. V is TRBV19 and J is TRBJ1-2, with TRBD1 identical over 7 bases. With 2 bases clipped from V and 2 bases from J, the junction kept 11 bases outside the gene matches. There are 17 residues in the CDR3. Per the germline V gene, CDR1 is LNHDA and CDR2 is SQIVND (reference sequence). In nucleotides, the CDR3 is TGTGCCAGTAGTATACTGGGACAGTTAAACCTCAACTATGGCTACACCTTC. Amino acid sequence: CASSILGQLNLNYGYTF. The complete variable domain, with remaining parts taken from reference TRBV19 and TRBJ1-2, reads DGGITQSPKYLFRKEGQNVTLSCEQNLNHDAMYWYRQDPGQGLRLIYYSQIVNDFQKGDIAEGYSVSREKKESFPLTVTSAQKNPTAFYLCASSILGQLNLNYGYTFGSGTRLTVV.

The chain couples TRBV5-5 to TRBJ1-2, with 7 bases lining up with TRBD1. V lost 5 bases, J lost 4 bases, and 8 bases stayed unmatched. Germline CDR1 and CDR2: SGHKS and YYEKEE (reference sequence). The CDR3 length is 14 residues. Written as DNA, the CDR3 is TGTGCCAGCAGTACGGGACAGACCTTCTATGGCTACACCTTC. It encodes CASSTGQTFYGYTF.

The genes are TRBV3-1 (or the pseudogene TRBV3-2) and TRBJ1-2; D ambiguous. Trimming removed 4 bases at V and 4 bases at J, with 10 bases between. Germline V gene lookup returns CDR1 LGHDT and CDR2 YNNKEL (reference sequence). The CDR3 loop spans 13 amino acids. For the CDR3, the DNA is TGTGCCAGCAGCCCACGAGGAACCTATGGCTACACCTTC. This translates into CASSPRGTYGYTF.

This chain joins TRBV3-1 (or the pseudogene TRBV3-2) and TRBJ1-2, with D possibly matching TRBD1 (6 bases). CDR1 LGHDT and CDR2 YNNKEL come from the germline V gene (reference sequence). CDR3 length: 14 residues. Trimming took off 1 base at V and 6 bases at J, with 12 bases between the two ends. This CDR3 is CASSQVAGANGYTF. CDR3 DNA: TGTGCCAGCAGCCAAGTAGCAGGGGCCAATGGCTACACCTTC.

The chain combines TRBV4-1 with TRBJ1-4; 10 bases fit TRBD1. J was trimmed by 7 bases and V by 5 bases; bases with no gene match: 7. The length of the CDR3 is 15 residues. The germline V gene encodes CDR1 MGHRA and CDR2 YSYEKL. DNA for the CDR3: TGCGCCAGCAGCTCAACCCGGGACAGGGGTGAAAAACTGTTTTTT. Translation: CASSSTRDRGEKLFF.